Below, 3 T cell receptor beta chains from the same sample are listed, as sequenced in a study of OX40 agonist ivuxolimab in advanced cancers. Libraries were prepared by immunoSEQ multiplex PCR; TCRdb keeps only in-frame clonotypes and omits some of them. The sample lists roughly 61,000 clones; 80% to 90% were seen once. Source: CD4+ or CD8+ T cells sorted from blood, taken in a trial of the OX40 agonist ivuxolimab. The receptors were gathered from an adult with an advanced solid tumor such as melanoma, head and neck, liver or kidney cancer.

The rearrangement uses TRBV30 and TRBJ1-3; D uncertain. Germline V lookup: CDR1 GTSNPN, CDR2 SVGIG (reference sequence). CDR3 size: 11 residues. With 7 bases removed from V and 3 bases from J, the gap between germline ends came to 7 bases. CDR3: CAYLGGNTIYF. The CDR3 nucleotides are TGTGCCTACCTGGGTGGAAACACCATATATTTT.

The chain employs TRBV18 and TRBJ1-6; no clear D gene. The CDR3 loop spans 15 amino acids. V lost 2 bases, J lost 5 bases, and 10 bases lay in between. The germline gives CDR1 KGHSH, CDR2 LQKENI. The CDR3 coding sequence is TGTGCCAGCTCACCAGGGAGAACGGATAATTCACCCCTCCACTTT. Translating gives CASSPGRTDNSPLHF.

The V and J genes are TRBV6-5 and TRBJ2-2; 7 nucleotides match TRBD2. The CDR3 consists of 14 residues. V lost 4 bases to trimming and J lost 3 bases; unmatched junction nucleotides: 2. CDR1 is MNHEY, CDR2 SVGAGI, per germline. The CDR3 here is CASSWGGYTGELFF. Here the CDR3 DNA reads TGTGCCAGCAGTTGGGGGGGATACACCGGGGAGCTGTTTTTT.